These 21 T cell receptor beta chains came from one sample sequenced in a study of blood T cell repertoires in COVID-19. Assay: immunoSEQ multiplex PCR; the TCRdb copy retains only in-frame clones and omits some. The profile shows some 190,000 clones, approximately 83% of them singletons. Sequences were obtained from peripheral blood. These TCRs come from a human donor with active or convalescent COVID-19. The donor label of this sample is uncertain.

J is TRBJ1-4 and V is TRBV10-3, with a tentative D call TRBD1 (5 bases). V was clipped by 11 bases and J by 7 bases, with 17 bases between them. Germline values: CDR1 ENHRY, CDR2 SYGVKD. The CDR3 runs to 13 residues. CDR3 nucleotides: TGTGCCTCATGGGCAGGGATACCTGAAAAACTGTTTTTT. This translates into CASWAGIPEKLFF.

V gene TRBV5-1 combines with J gene TRBJ2-7; TRBD1 aligns across 12 bases. The CDR3 runs 19 residues. V trimming: 0 bases; J trimming: 2 bases; junction bases outside the gene matches: 12. Per the germline V gene, CDR1 is SGHRS and CDR2 is YFSETQ. CDR3 sequence: CASSLVSGGTGGRAYEQYF. The CDR3 DNA reads TGCGCCAGCAGCTTGGTCTCAGGAGGGACAGGGGGCAGGGCCTACGAGCAGTACTTC.

The V gene is TRBV9, the J gene TRBJ2-3, with no clear D. Germline V gene data show CDR1 as SGDLS and CDR2 as YYNGEE. CDR3 length: 13 amino acids. Trimming removed 0 bases from V and 4 bases from J, with 6 bases in between. The CDR3 region has the DNA TGTGCCAGCAGCGTAGTGCAGGCAGATACGCAGTATTTT. Its protein product is CASSVVQADTQYF.

The rearrangement uses TRBV3-1 (or the pseudogene TRBV3-2) and TRBJ2-7; the D gene is possibly TRBD2 (6 bases). The CDR3 consists of 15 residues. Germline CDR1 is LGHDT and CDR2 is YNNKEL (reference sequence). V lost 1 base to trimming and J lost 2 bases, with 12 bases between them. The CDR3 sequence is CASSQAGLRTYEQYF. The CDR3 DNA sequence: TGTGCCAGCAGCCAAGCGGGACTCAGGACCTACGAGCAGTACTTC.

The chain joins TRBV18 to TRBJ1-5, with D unresolved. Germline V lookup: CDR1 KGHSH, CDR2 LQKENI. The CDR3 is 14 residues long. Trimming left V 3 bases short and J 1 base short, with 7 bases between. The CDR3 reads CASSPAQSNQPQHF. Written as DNA, the CDR3 is TGTGCCAGCTCACCCGCCCAGAGCAATCAGCCCCAGCATTTT.

The chain combines TRBV5-1 with TRBJ2-7; the match to TRBD1 covers 7 bases. The CDR3 is 15 residues long. CDR1 is SGHRS and CDR2 is YFSETQ in the germline V gene. The V and J ends lost 3 bases and 4 bases, in that order; junction bases with no gene match: 10. DNA of the CDR3: TGCGCCAGCAGCTCCCCTATAGGGGGCGGGTACGAGCAGTACTTC. Its translation: CASSSPIGGGYEQYF. The whole variable domain, remainder taken from reference TRBV5-1 and TRBJ2-7, is KAGVTQTPRYLIKTRGQQVTLSCSPISGHRSVSWYQQTPGQGLQFLFEYFSETQRNKGNFPGRFSGRQFSNSRSEMNVSTLELGDSALYLCASSSPIGGGYEQYFGPGTRLTVT.

The V and J genes are TRBV6-5 and TRBJ1-2; 7 nucleotides line up with TRBD1. CDR3 size: 15 residues. The germline gives CDR1 MNHEY, CDR2 SVGAGI. V trimming: 6 bases; J trimming: 2 bases; junction bases outside the gene matches: 9. In nucleotides, the CDR3 is TGTGCCAGCAGCGGGGCCCTGGGACAGAACTATGGCTACACCTTC. This codes for CASSGALGQNYGYTF.

This clone showed up just once. The gene calls are TRBV28 and TRBJ1-1; TRBD1 is a possible D gene (6 bases). The ends were cut back, 10 bases at V and 1 base at J, with 19 bases in the middle. Germline V lookup: CDR1 MDHEN, CDR2 SYDVKM. This CDR3 comprises 15 residues. Here the CDR3 reads CAIVPLGQSNTEAFF. As DNA, the CDR3 is TGTGCCATCGTCCCCCTCGGACAGTCGAACACTGAAGCTTTCTTT.

V and J are TRBV7-2 and TRBJ2-7, with D tentatively TRBD2 (5 bases). The CDR3 sequence is 14 residues long. The V and J ends lost 4 bases and 3 bases respectively, with 13 bases between them. CDR1 and CDR2 from the germline V gene are SGHTA and FQGNSA. The CDR3 loop reads CASSSLTAGYEQYF. The CDR3 nucleotides are TGTGCCAGCAGCTCCCTAACGGCGGGCTACGAGCAGTACTTC.

The chain joins TRBV7-2 to TRBJ2-2, with TRBD2 matching over 14 bases. The CDR3 contains 17 residues. The germline V gene encodes CDR1 SGHTA and CDR2 FQGNSA. The J segment lost 3 bases and the V segment lost 5 bases, leaving 5 bases of the junction unmatched. CDR3 DNA: TGTGCCAGCAGCCAAGGGACTAGCGGGGGCTACACCGGGGAGCTGTTTTTT. It codes for CASSQGTSGGYTGELFF.

The rearrangement uses TRBV25-1 and TRBJ2-5; the D gene is possibly TRBD1 (6 bases). CDR1 and CDR2 (germline): MGHDK, SYGVNS. The CDR3 totals 15 residues. Trimming took off 2 bases at V and 5 bases at J, with 15 bases between the two ends. The CDR3 nucleotides read TGTGCCAGCAGTGAAGGGGTAACAGGGCTGGAGACCCAGTACTTC. Its protein is CASSEGVTGLETQYF.

The rearrangement links TRBV6-4 to TRBJ1-2, with 8 bases fitting TRBD1. Germline-derived CDR1 and CDR2 are MRHNA and SNTAGT. Trimming removed 3 bases from V and 4 bases from J; junction bases left unmatched: 1. The CDR3 totals 13 residues. CDR3 sequence (DNA): TGTGCCAGCAGTGAAACAGGGGGCTATGGCTACACCTTC. Translation gives CASSETGGYGYTF.

The CDR3 protein is CASSQASFAGEQYF. CDR3 bases: TGTGCCAGCAGTCAAGCGTCCTTTGCGGGCGAGCAGTACTTC. The chain links TRBV7-2 to TRBJ2-7; D perhaps matches TRBD2 (5 bases). The CDR3 length is 14 residues. V dropped 6 bases and J dropped 6 bases, with 18 bases sitting between them. The germline CDR1 and CDR2 sequences are SGHTA and FQGNSA.

The V gene is TRBV5-1, the J gene TRBJ1-2; 8 nucleotides match TRBD1. V shed 3 bases and J 7 bases; nucleotides not matched to a gene: 8. The CDR3 loop spans 14 amino acids. The germline V gene encodes CDR1 SGHRS and CDR2 YFSETQ. CDR3 protein: CASSSTGEVSGYTF. DNA for the CDR3: TGCGCCAGCAGCTCGACAGGGGAAGTAAGTGGCTACACCTTC. Variable domain in full (rest from reference TRBV5-1 and TRBJ1-2): KAGVTQTPRYLIKTRGQQVTLSCSPISGHRSVSWYQQTPGQGLQFLFEYFSETQRNKGNFPGRFSGRQFSNSRSEMNVSTLELGDSALYLCASSSTGEVSGYTFGSGTRLTVV.

This chain joins TRBV7-2 and TRBJ2-7, with 8 nucleotides matching TRBD1. Germline V gives CDR1 SGHTA, CDR2 FQGNSA. V was clipped by 4 bases and J by 5 bases; unmatched bases: 7. CDR3 length: 14 residues. The CDR3 loop is CASSSRTGRNEQYF. In DNA, the CDR3 is TGTGCCAGCAGCTCAAGGACAGGGAGAAACGAGCAGTACTTC.

V gene TRBV3-1 (or the pseudogene TRBV3-2) combines with J gene TRBJ2-1, with D perhaps TRBD1 (5 bases). CDR3 length equals 14 residues. The germline V gene encodes CDR1 LGHDT and CDR2 YNNKEL (reference sequence). Trimming removed 2 bases at V and 5 bases at J, with 10 bases between. CDR3 DNA sequence: TGTGCCAGCAGCCAATACGACAGAAACAATGAGCAGTTCTTC. This sequence encodes CASSQYDRNNEQFF.

The gene calls are TRBV28 and TRBJ2-7, with unresolved D. The CDR3 consists of 14 residues. V was clipped by 4 bases and J by 0 bases, with 10 bases between them. Germline CDR1 MDHEN, CDR2 SYDVKM. The CDR3 spells CASSSGPSSYEQYF. The CDR3 region has the DNA TGTGCCAGCAGTTCCGGTCCAAGCTCCTACGAGCAGTACTTC. Full variable domain (missing parts from reference TRBV28 and TRBJ2-7): DVKVTQSSRYLVKRTGEKVFLECVQDMDHENMFWYRQDPGLGLRLIYFSYDVKMKEKGDIPEGYSVSREKKERFSLILESASTNQTSMYLCASSSGPSSYEQYFGPGTRLTVT.

The chain carries TRBV25-1 and TRBJ1-3; D is unclear. This CDR3 spans 13 amino acids. The germline V gene has CDR1 MGHDK and CDR2 SYGVNS. The V end lost 0 bases, the J end lost 3 bases, and 3 bases lay between the germline ends. This CDR3 reads CASSEYGGNTIYF. CDR3 DNA: TGTGCCAGCAGTGAATACGGTGGAAACACCATATATTTT.

This sequence joins TRBV7-8 and TRBJ2-5, with D possibly being TRBD2 (6 bases). V was clipped by 2 bases and J by 9 bases, with 7 bases between them. CDR3 length: 11 amino acids. Germline CDR1 and CDR2: SGHVS and FQNEAQ. The CDR3 protein is CASSLSGAQYF. The CDR3 DNA is TGTGCCAGCAGCTTATCGGGGGCCCAGTACTTC.

The J gene is TRBJ1-2, the V gene TRBV6-5; 11 bases line up with TRBD1. The CDR3 covers 16 residues. Germline CDR1 and CDR2: MNHEY and SVGAGI. With 2 bases clipped from V and 2 bases from J, the junction kept 4 bases outside the gene matches. The CDR3 region has the DNA TGTGCCAGCAGTTACGCTAGGACAGGGGGCAACTATGGCTACACCTTC. Its protein is CASSYARTGGNYGYTF.

The J gene is TRBJ2-7, the V gene TRBV19; D possibly corresponds to TRBD1 (5 bases). Germline CDR1 LNHDA, CDR2 SQIVND (reference sequence). V lost 8 bases and J 1 base, leaving 12 bases between the germline ends. The CDR3 runs to 13 residues. The CDR3: CASGHQASYEQYF. The CDR3 DNA is TGTGCCAGTGGACACCAAGCATCCTACGAGCAGTACTTC.